The TCR beta chain under discussion was sequenced for a study of identical twins. Study-level results: Invariant MAIT and iNKT cells may have partly biased zero-insertion analyses.

TCRdb itself ran the 5' RACE reads through MiXCR, one entry per CDR3 protein. In the table there are about 570,000 distinct CDR3 sequences, roughly 9.5% of which are singletons. As regards this clonotype: Antigen specificity is unknown.

The CDR3 is 15 amino acids. The germline V gene has CDR1 LNHNV and CDR2 YYDKDF (reference sequence). Trimming shortened V by 0 bases and J by 4 bases, and 12 bases separated the two germline ends. Separately, the same data were catalogued under a study of yellow fever vaccine responses in identical twins.

The origin of this receptor is a woman in her late teens or twenties in good health. Sequencing was performed on PBMCs. This chain links TRBV15 with TRBJ2-5; D is uncertain. In DNA form, the CDR3 reads TGTGCCACCAGCAGAGATCTGAGACAATCAGAGACCCAGTACTTC. It specifies CATSRDLRQSETQYF.